The sequence of this T cell receptor beta chain was determined in a study of identical twins. General study results and limits: For monozygotic twins, models underestimated out-of-frame TCR alpha sharing. High-abundance cord blood beta clonotypes had fewer insertions; memory repertoires showed none.

Germline values: CDR1 SGHVS, CDR2 FQNEAQ. CDR3 size: 19 residues. The ends lost 4 bases at V and 1 base at J; junction bases unmatched: 11. In TCRdb, the 5' RACE reads were re-called with MiXCR into one record per CDR3 protein. The sample contains 250,000 or so distinct CDR3 sequences, about 13% of which appear only once. As concerns this clonotype: The antigen is not known.

In every case, the donor was a healthy Caucasian. This sample was also put to use in a study of yellow fever vaccine responses in identical twins. From that paper: Reportedly, twins' vaccine T cell responses looked partly convergent and partly personalized.

The source is a woman younger than 35 in good health. The J gene is TRBJ2-6, the V gene TRBV7-8; 9 bases line up with TRBD1. The material sequenced was memory (CD45RO+) T cells sorted from blood. The CDR3 DNA follows: TGTGCCAGCAGCTCGTACCGTCCGGGACAGGGATCTGGGGCCAACGTCCTGACTTTC. As protein: CASSSYRPGQGSGANVLTF.